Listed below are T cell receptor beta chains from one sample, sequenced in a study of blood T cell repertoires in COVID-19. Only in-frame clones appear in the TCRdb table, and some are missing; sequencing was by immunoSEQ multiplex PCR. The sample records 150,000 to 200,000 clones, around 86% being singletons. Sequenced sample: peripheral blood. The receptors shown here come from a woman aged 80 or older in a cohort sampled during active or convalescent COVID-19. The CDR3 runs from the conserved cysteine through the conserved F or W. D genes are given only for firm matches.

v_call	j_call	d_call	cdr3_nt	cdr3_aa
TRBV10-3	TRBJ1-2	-	TGTGCCATCAGCGCGGGAGACCTTAACTATGGCTACACCTTC	CAISAGDLNYGYTF
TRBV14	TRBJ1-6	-	TGTGCCAGCAGCCAAGGTCCCGGGATCAGCTCCTATAATTCACCCCTCCACTTT	CASSQGPGISSYNSPLHF
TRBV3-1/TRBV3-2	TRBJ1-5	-	TGTGCCAGCAGCCAAGATTCCAGGGGCGGCAATCAGCCCCAGCATTTT	CASSQDSRGGNQPQHF
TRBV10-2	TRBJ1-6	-	TGCGCCAGCAGTGGCTCAGGGTTTAATTCACCCCTCCACTTT	CASSGSGFNSPLHF
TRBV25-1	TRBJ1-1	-	TGTGCCAGCAGTGAATGGGGGAGGATACTGAACACTGAAGCTTTCTTT	CASSEWGRILNTEAFF
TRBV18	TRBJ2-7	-	TGTGCCAGCTCACCGCAGACAGGTTCCCCCTTCTACGACGAGCAGTACTTC	CASSPQTGSPFYDEQYF
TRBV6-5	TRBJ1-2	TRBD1	TGTGCCAGTGGAGGACAGGTTTTTCTAAATGGCTACACCTTC	CASGGQVFLNGYTF
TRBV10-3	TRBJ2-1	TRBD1	TGTGCCATCACCCCGGGACAGGGTCTAAATGAGCAGTTCTTC	CAITPGQGLNEQFF
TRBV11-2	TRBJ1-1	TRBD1	TGTGCCAGCAGCTCAATAAGGGGACAGGATCGTCTAAGGGATCGCGAAGCTTTCTTT	CASSSIRGQDRLRDREAFF
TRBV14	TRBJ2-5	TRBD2	TGTGCCAGCAGCCAAGCCCGAAGAGCGGGGGAACCGCAAGAGACCCAGTACTTC	CASSQARRAGEPQETQYF
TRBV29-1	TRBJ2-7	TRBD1	TGCAGCGTCGGGTCAGGGGGTGGTCGGTACGAGCAGTACTTC	CSVGSGGGRYEQYF
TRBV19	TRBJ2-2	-	TGTGCCAGTAGTCCCCGCACCGGGGAGCTGTTTTTT	CASSPRTGELFF
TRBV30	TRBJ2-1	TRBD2	TGTGCCTGGAGCATTCGGACTAGCGGACCTGGTGAGCAGTTCTTC	CAWSIRTSGPGEQFF
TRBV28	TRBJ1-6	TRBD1	TGTGCCAGCAGTTTCCGTACGACGGGACAGGCTTCACCCCTCCACTTT	CASSFRTTGQASPLHF
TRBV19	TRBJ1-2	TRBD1	TGTGCCAGTAGTATAGCGAGGGACAGGGGGTATGGCTACACCTTC	CASSIARDRGYGYTF
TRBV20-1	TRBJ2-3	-	TGCAGTGCTAGTACTAGCACAGATACGCAGTATTTT	CSASTSTDTQYF
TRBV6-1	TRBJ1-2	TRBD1	TGTGCCAGCAGGGAAAGGGGGACAGGGGTAGACCGCCAAAAAGAGCAAAAAGCTAACTATGGCTACACCTTC	CASRERGTGVDRQKEQKANYGYTF